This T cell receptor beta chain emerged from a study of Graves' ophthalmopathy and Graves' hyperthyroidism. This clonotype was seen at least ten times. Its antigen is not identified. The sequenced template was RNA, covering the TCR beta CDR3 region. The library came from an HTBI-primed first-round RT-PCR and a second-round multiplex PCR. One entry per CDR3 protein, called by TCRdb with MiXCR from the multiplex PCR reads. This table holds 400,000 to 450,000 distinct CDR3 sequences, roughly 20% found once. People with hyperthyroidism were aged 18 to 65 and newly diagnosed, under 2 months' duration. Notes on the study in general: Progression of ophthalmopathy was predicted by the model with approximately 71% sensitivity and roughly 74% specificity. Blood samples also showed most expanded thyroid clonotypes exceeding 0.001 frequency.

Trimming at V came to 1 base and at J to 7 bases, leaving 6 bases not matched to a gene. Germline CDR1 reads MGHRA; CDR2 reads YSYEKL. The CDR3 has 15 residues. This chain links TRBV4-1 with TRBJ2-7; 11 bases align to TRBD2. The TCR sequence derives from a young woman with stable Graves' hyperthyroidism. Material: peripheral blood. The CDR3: CASSQALAGAGEQYF. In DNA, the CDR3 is TGCGCCAGCAGCCAAGCACTAGCGGGAGCGGGTGAGCAGTACTTC.